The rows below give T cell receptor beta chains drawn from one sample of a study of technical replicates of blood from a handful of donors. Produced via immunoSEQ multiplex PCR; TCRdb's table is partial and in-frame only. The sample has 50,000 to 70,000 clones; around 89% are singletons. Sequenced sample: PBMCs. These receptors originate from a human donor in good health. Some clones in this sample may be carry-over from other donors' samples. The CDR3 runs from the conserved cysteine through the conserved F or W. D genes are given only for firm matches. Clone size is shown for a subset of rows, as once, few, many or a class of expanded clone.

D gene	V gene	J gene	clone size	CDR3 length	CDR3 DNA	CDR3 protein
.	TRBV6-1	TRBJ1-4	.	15	TGTGCCAGCAAGTCAGGGCTAACAACTAATGAAAAACTGTTTTTT	CASKSGLTTNEKLFF
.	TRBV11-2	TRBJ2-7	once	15	TGTGCCAGCAGCTTAACGGGACACCTGACCTACGAGCAGTACTTC	CASSLTGHLTYEQYF
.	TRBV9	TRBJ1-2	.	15	TGTGCCAGTACAGACGGATCTGCGGGGAACTATGGCTACACCTTC	CASTDGSAGNYGYTF
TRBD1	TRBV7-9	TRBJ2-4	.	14	TGTGCCAGCAGCACAGGACAGGGTGGAAACATTCAGTACTTC	CASSTGQGGNIQYF
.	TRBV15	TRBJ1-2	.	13	TGTGCCACCAGCAGTAGGGGGGAGGGTGGCTACACCTTC	CATSSRGEGGYTF
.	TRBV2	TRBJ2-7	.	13	TGTGCCATCCGCCTGGGGGCCTCCTACGAGCAGTACTTC	CAIRLGASYEQYF
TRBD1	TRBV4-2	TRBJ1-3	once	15	TGTGCCAGCAGCCAGGATAGGACAGGTGGGAACACCATATATTTT	CASSQDRTGGNTIYF
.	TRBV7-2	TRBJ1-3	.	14	TGTGCCAGCAGCTTAGGCCGTACTGAAGGACAGTTGGATTTT	CASSLGRTEGQLDF
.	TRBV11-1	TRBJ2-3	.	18	TGTGCCAGCAGCTTCCTCAGCGGGGGCCTCCAGGGGGCAGATACGCAGTATTTT	CASSFLSGGLQGADTQYF
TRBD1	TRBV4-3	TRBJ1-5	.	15	TGCGCCAGCAGCCAAGGGAGGACAGGGAATCAGCCCCAGCATTTT	CASSQGRTGNQPQHF
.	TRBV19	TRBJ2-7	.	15	TGTGCCAGTAGTATTTATCAGGGGGGCTCCTACGAGCAGTACTTC	CASSIYQGGSYEQYF
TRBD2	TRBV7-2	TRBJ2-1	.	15	TGTGCCAGCAGCTTATCTAGCGGGATACTCGGCGAGCAGTTCTTC	CASSLSSGILGEQFF
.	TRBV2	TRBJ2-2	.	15	TGTGCCAGCAGAGGGGCCACAACAAATACCGGGGAGCTGTTTTTT	CASRGATTNTGELFF
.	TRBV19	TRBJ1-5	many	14	TGTGCCAGTAGTATGGGGGGGGATATCAACCCCCAGCATTTT	CASSMGGDINPQHF
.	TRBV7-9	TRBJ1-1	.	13	TGTGCCAGCAGCAGTCAGGGTGGCACTGAAGCTTTCTTT	CASSSQGGTEAFF
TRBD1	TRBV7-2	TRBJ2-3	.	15	TGTGCCAGCAGCTTAGGACAGGGGAGTCCAGATACGCAGTATTTT	CASSLGQGSPDTQYF
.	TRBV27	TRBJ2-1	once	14	TGTGCCAGCGTGGACTTACTCTCCTACAATGAGCAGTTCTTC	CASVDLLSYNEQFF
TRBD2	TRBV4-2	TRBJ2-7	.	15	TGTGCCAGCAGCCAATTACTAGCGGGCTACTACGAGCAGTACTTC	CASSQLLAGYYEQYF
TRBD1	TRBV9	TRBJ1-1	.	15	TGTGCCAGCAGCGGGCGGACAGGGACGAACACTGAAGCTTTCTTT	CASSGRTGTNTEAFF
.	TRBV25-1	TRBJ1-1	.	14	TGTGCCAGCAGTGACCCGCTAGGGAACACTGAAGCTTTCTTT	CASSDPLGNTEAFF
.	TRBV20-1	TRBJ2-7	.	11	TGCAGTACTCAGACAGGCTCTCGGCAGTACTTC	CSTQTGSRQYF
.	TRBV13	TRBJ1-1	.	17	TGTGCCAGCAGCTTAGGCGTAGGGGCAAAAGGGAACACTGAAGCTTTCTTT	CASSLGVGAKGNTEAFF
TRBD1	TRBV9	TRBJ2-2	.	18	TGTGCCAGCAGCGACAGACAGGGTAGCAAGCAGTACACCGGGGAGCTGTTTTTT	CASSDRQGSKQYTGELFF
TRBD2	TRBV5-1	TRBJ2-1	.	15	TGCGCCAGCAGCATACTAGCGGGGGCCCCCAATGAGCAGTTCTTC	CASSILAGAPNEQFF
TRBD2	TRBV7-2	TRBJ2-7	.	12	TGTGCCAGCAGCTTAGAATTCGGGAGGGAGTACTTC	CASSLEFGREYF
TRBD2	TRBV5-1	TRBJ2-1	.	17	TGCGCCAGCAGCGGAGGACTAGCGGGGGGCGGTTACAATGAGCAGTTCTTC	CASSGGLAGGGYNEQFF
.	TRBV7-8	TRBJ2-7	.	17	TGTGCCAGCAGCTTAGGGGCTCGGATGGGGGGTTCCTACGAGCAGTACTTC	CASSLGARMGGSYEQYF
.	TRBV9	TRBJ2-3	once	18	TGTGCCAGCAGCGTAGAAGGAGGGACGTTCAGAGTAACAGATACGCAGTATTTT	CASSVEGGTFRVTDTQYF
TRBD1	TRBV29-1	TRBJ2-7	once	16	TGCAGCGTTGAAGAAGCGGGACAGGGCCTCTCCTACGAGCAGTACTTC	CSVEEAGQGLSYEQYF
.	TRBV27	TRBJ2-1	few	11	TGTGCCAGCAGAGTCCGTAGTGTGGAGTTCTTC	CASRVRSVEFF
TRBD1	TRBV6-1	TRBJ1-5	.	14	TGTGCCAGCACCCCGACAGGGGCAGGGCAGCCCCAGCATTTT	CASTPTGAGQPQHF
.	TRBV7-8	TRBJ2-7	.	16	TGTGCCAGCAGCTGGGGAGGGGGAAAGGGCTCCTACGAGCAGTACTTC	CASSWGGGKGSYEQYF
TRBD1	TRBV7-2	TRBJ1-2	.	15	TGTGCCAGCAGCCCCTGGACAGGGCCCGACTATGGCTACACCTTC	CASSPWTGPDYGYTF
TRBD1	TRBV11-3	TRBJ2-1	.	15	TGTGCCAGCAGCACCAGGACAGGGTCCACCAATGAGCAGTTCTTC	CASSTRTGSTNEQFF
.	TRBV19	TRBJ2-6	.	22	TGTGCCAGTACTCTTATTTCAGGCAGGGGAATTGGTACTGACTCTGGGGCCAACGTCCTGACTTTC	CASTLISGRGIGTDSGANVLTF
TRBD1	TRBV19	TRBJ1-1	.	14	TGTGCCAGTAGTGGGGGGACAGGGGAGACTGAAGCTTTCTTT	CASSGGTGETEAFF
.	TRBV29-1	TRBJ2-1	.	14	TGCAGCGTTGATGGCCTAGACCTATACAATGAGCAGTTCTTC	CSVDGLDLYNEQFF
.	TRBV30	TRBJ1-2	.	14	TGTGCCTGCCCCGTTGAGTGGCAGGGGAATGGCTACACCTTC	CACPVEWQGNGYTF
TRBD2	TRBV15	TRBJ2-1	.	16	TGTGCCACCAGCAGAATTGGTGCGCGGGAGTTGGGTGAGCAGTTCTTC	CATSRIGARELGEQFF
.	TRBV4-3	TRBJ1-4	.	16	TGCGCCAGCAACCCAAGTTGGGGGCTAGGGGGTGAAAAACTGTTTTTT	CASNPSWGLGGEKLFF